The T cell receptor (beta chain) described here comes from a study of cytomegalovirus exposure and HLA in healthy donors (dated by TCRdb to between 2016 and 2019). In the study overall: In an earlier analysis of several hundred of the donors, around 290 Gb of sequence data and some 120 million unique TCR beta sequences from roughly 180 million T cells were reported. Every repertoire in the discovery cohort had been generated on one and the same sequencing platform. Of the roughly 400 genotyped donors, 75% to 85% were placed in the genetic ancestry cluster associated with self-reported Caucasian donors. The study aimed to test whether signatures of past pathogen exposure could be identified by cataloging public T cell receptors. A later genetic analysis took genome-wide SNP genotypes for 398 of the 666 donors and used that subset as a discovery cohort. The later analysis used no new phenotypic data to find candidate immune exposures, relying instead on TCR beta sequences and their occurrence across donors. Typing coverage varied by locus: roughly 629-640 donors for A, B, C, DRB1 and DQB1; 500 to 550 for DQA1; over 600 for DPA1; 400 to 480 for DPB1. A separate validation cohort of 100 to 150 different subjects was used in addition to the approximately 640-subject first cohort. In a later analysis, previously published TCR beta repertoires from 670 or so donors were re-analyzed and high-resolution HLA genotyping was added so that TCR occurrence patterns could be studied. A few DR-DQ haplotypes were treated as single units for association and clustering because of strong linkage in the cohort. Donor age, sex, ethnicity and CMV serostatus were compiled alongside the repertoire data. In an earlier analysis of 500 to 650 of the donors, high-throughput TCR beta sequencing was used to judge whether each TCR beta V gene segment behaved as functional or pseudogenic. Using immunosequencing, the study profiled T cell repertoires from 500 to 800 subjects and related those repertoires to cytomegalovirus serostatus. Among about 370 genotyped donors of the cohort, an average of about 240,000 unique TCR beta nucleotide sequences was sequenced per donor, of which 15% to 20% were non-productive. An early release that covered fewer than 800 HLA-typed donors contained 300 to 350 gigabases of sequencing data and about 84 million unique TCR sequences. Class I and class II HLA loci were covered by the typing at four-digit resolution. To predict cytomegalovirus infection status, the study combined high-throughput TCR immunosequencing, statistical association of individual TCRs with disease status, and machine learning.

In the germline V gene (reference sequence), CDR1 corresponds to MNHEY and CDR2 to SMNVEV. V and J lose 6 bases and 8 bases, and a span of 20 bases separates them. Reading from cysteine to phenylalanine, the CDR3 counts 15 amino acids. Only CDR3 DNA is held: 45 bases, read in frame from base 1. This clone was recorded once. The antigen this receptor binds is unknown. No base quality information exists; no much larger clone differs at one position. Libraries were prepared through the immunoSEQ multiplex PCR assay. A mixture of 60 forward primers for TCR Vbeta segments and 13 reverse primers for TCR Jbeta segments was used in the multiplex PCR. The CDR3 region of rearranged TCR beta genes was amplified from genomic DNA by a multiplex PCR assay. Amplified TCR beta libraries were sequenced as 87-base-pair reads on the Illumina HiSeq System. In the paper's pipeline: In a later analysis, tens of millions of unique TCR beta chains were counted across the 690 or so repertoires, and roughly 11 million of these chains were shared by at least two donors. Raw reads were error-corrected and collapsed into unique sequences with a nearest-neighbor algorithm that merged closely related sequences to remove PCR and sequencing errors. CDR3 sequences were aligned to IMGT reference sequences to assign V, D and J gene segments. For a sequence to be retained, a match of at least six nucleotides was required to both a V gene segment and a J gene segment. A rearrangement was called productive if the CDR3 had no stop codons and remained in frame with V and J, and every other rearrangement was called non-productive. CDR3 was defined according to IMGT convention as the region running from the second conserved V-encoded cysteine to the conserved J-encoded phenylalanine. Sequences without an unambiguous match to a single V gene segment were excluded from the earlier analysis of about 640 of the donors. In an earlier analysis of a few hundred of the donors, V segments were called functional above 56.7% productive rearrangements and were called segregating when the between-donor standard deviation exceeded 5%. A statistical classification framework was developed to diagnose cytomegalovirus status using the catalog of TCR beta chain sequences. In a later analysis, V and J genes were assigned by comparing TCR nucleotide sequences against IMGT/GENE-DB human TR gene sequences. Using the TCRdist pipeline, a later analysis assigned CDR3 sequences along with most-parsimonious VDJ recombination scenarios. In a later analysis, every TCR beta chain was defined by the combination of its CDR3 amino acid sequence and its V-gene family, and reads without a unique V-gene family were dropped. In a later analysis, a few hundred highly shared, low-generation-probability nucleotide sequences were removed to address suspected cross-contamination and a sequencing artifact. In a later analysis, a clonal expansion index for each public chain was calculated from normalized within-repertoire ranks of inferred template counts. In a later analysis, generation probabilities were computed using a VDJ recombination model fitted to out-of-frame rearrangements, and the results were checked against IGoR. Hypergeometric tests were used in a later analysis to score TCR-TCR, TCR-HLA and TCR-CMV co-occurrence, with a repertoire-size bias correction applied to the TCR pairs. False discovery rates were estimated in a later analysis by permuting HLA or CMV assignments 20 times. In a later analysis, co-occurring TCRs were grouped using DBSCAN, and TCRdist sequence similarity was added for clustering within HLA-allele-positive subsets. For co-occurrence clustering, repertoires with fewer than 30,000 or more than 120,000 public chains were excluded, along with roughly 5 repertoires with anomalous nucleotide sharing. TCRdb re-hosts the immuneACCESS table, in-frame sequences only. Its copies lack some clones; in the studies checked, an unresolved V gene accounts for under half of them, and the cause for the rest is not known. That table furnishes V, J and clone size, whereas the DNA furnished D and trimming. The sample table lists hundreds of thousands of clones, roughly 70% of them with a count of one. 2.5% to 3% of the sample rests with the top ten.

The cohort comprised several hundred healthy bone marrow donors. At the time of sampling, all cohort members were nominally healthy, though unrecorded immune exposures were likely present. The donor tested CMV seropositive and was one of the 289 seropositive cohort members. A peripheral blood sample was collected from each donor, and TCR beta sequencing was performed on peripheral blood mononuclear cells. The Qiagen DNeasy Blood Extraction Kit was used to extract genomic DNA from the blood cell samples. Study-wide findings and limitations: Most CMV-associated TCR beta chains appeared to be HLA-restricted in a later analysis, and the HLA associations seemed to be driven largely by CMV exposure. Most TCR sequences were observed very rarely across donors, whereas some public TCRs were present in many individuals. The presence/absence analyses assumed that sequencing depth was roughly uniform across donors, and that assumption may not be true. A cluster of highly shared sequence variants was judged likely to represent a technical artifact of the sequencing pipeline. The 87-base-pair reads could not distinguish some IMGT-functional V segments, including TRBV6-2 and TRBV6-3, so those segments were excluded. A later analysis found that HLA-associated TCR beta chains were more clonally expanded and had lower generation probabilities than equally common non-associated chains. An association between a missense DCLRE1C variant and V-gene and J-gene trimming of TCR beta chains was found in a later genetic analysis and replicated in an independent cohort. HLA typing was unavailable for some donors at each locus, so association tests used only the typed subset. In a later analysis, some 18,000 TCR beta sequences were associated with specific HLA alleles at a false discovery rate of 0.05. In this cohort, only TCR beta chains were sequenced, and detectable features were limited by the absence of alpha or paired-chain data. A later analysis found that TCR association rates varied across HLA loci, with DRB1 alleles showing the most associated TCRs and HLA-C alleles the fewest. In a later genetic analysis, fewer N-insertions in productive TCRs were reported among donors in an Asian-associated ancestry cluster than the roughly 700-donor mean. A further reported finding was that TCR beta sequences accurately predicted the HLA-A and HLA-B alleles for most subjects in the first cohort. It was suggested by the authors that the approach could potentially be generalized to other disease states and immunological phenotypes. The study gave a list of about 170 TCR beta chains associated with cytomegalovirus. Linkage disequilibrium might explain the correlated functional status among segregating V segments, but an unknown experimental factor could not be excluded. In an earlier analysis of around 600 of the donors, most TCR beta V segments were observed in productive rearrangements about 87% or about 30% of the time, broadly matching IMGT annotations. A later analysis reported that several top co-occurrence clusters appeared linked to parvovirus B19, influenza, CMV and Epstein-Barr virus. In vitro tests confirmed that a few of the cytomegalovirus-associated TCR beta chains recognize cytomegalovirus antigens. Because counts were too low, roughly 18 rarely observed V segments, including chromosome 9 orphons, were left out of the earlier analysis of 500 to 750 of the donors. When HLA alleles, especially DR and DQ, strongly co-occurred, attributing TCR associations to individual alleles was difficult. The classifier was reported to diagnose cytomegalovirus status with high specificity and sensitivity in both the original and validation cohorts. For the cohort, immune exposure information was limited to CMV serostatus.

The rearranged chain carries TRBV27 and TRBJ2-1, with no confidently assigned D gene. Material for sequencing was PBMCs. This TCR was recovered from a man between 40 and 49 years old in good health and CMV-seropositive. Here the CDR3 is given as CASSFGSQGIHEQFF. The nucleotide sequence is given as TGTGCCAGCAGCTTCGGGTCGCAAGGTATCCATGAGCAGTTCTTC.